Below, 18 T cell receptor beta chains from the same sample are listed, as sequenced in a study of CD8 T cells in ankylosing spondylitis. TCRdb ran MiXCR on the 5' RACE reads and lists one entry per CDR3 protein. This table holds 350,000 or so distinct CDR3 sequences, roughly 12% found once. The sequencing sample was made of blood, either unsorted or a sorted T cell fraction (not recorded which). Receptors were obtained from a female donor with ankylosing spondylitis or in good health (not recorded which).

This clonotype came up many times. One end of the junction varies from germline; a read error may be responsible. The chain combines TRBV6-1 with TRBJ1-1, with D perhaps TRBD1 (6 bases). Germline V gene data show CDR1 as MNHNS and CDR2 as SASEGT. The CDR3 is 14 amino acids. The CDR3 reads CASREGGPNTEAFF. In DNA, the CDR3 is TGTGCCAGCAGAGAAGGGGGTCCGAACACTGAAGCTTTCTTT.

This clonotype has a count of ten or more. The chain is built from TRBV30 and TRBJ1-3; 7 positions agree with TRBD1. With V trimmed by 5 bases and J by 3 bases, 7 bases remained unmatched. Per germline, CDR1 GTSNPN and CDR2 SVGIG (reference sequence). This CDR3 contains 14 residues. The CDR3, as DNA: TGTGCCTGGTTCAGAGGGGGCTTTGGAAACACCATATATTTT. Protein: CAWFRGGFGNTIYF. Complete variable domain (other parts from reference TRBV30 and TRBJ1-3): SQTIHQWPATLVQPVGSPLSLECTVEGTSNPNLYWYRQAAGRGLQLLFYSVGIGQISSEVPQNLSASRPQDRQFILSSKKLLLSDSGFYLCAWFRGGFGNTIYFGEGSWLTVV.

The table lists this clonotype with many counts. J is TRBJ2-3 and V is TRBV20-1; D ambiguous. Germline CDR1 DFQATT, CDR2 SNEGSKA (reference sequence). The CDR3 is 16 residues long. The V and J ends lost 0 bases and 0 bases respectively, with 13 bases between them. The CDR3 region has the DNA TGCAGTGCTAGAGATCGGGCAGTTACTAGCACAGATACGCAGTATTTT. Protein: CSARDRAVTSTDTQYF.

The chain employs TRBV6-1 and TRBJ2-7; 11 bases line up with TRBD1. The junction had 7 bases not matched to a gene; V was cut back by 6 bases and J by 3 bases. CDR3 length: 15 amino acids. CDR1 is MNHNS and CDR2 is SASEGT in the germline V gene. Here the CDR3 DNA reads TGTGCCAGCAGGGTGGATGGGACAGGGGGCTACGAGCAGTACTTC. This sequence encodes CASRVDGTGGYEQYF.

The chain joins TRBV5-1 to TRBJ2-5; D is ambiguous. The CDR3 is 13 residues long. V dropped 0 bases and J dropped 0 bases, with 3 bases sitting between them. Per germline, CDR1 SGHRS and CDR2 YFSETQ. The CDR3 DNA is TGCGCCAGCAGCTTGGATCACCAAGAGACCCAGTACTTC. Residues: CASSLDHQETQYF.

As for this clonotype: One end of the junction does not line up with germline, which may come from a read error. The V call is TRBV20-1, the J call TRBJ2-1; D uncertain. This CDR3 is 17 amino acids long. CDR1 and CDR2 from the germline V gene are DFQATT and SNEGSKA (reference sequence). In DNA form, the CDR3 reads TGCTGTGCTAGAGCCGGGTACCTCGACTCGTCCTACAATGAGCAGTTCTTC. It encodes CCARAGYLDSSYNEQFF.

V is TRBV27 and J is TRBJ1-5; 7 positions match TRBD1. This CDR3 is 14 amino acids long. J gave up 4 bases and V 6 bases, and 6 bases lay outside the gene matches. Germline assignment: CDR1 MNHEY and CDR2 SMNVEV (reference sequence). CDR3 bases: TGTGCCAGCAGCATCGACAGGGCTAATCAGCCCCAGCATTTT. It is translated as CASSIDRANQPQHF.

CDR3 nucleotides: TGCGCCAGCAGGGAGGCAGGGAATGAGCAGTTCTTC. Protein: CASREAGNEQFF. J is TRBJ2-1 and V is TRBV10-2; possibly TRBD1 or TRBD2 for D (5 bases each). Germline V lookup: CDR1 WSHSY, CDR2 SAAADI. The V end was cut by 6 bases, the J end by 7 bases, with 10 bases between. This CDR3 is built from 12 residues.

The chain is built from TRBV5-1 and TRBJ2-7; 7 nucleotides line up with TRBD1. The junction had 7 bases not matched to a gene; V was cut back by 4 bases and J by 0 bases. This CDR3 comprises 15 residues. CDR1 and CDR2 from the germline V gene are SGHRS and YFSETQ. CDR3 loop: CASSPRQGNSYEQYF. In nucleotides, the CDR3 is TGCGCCAGCAGCCCCAGACAGGGTAACTCCTACGAGCAGTACTTC. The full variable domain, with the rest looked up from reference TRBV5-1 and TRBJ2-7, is KAGVTQTPRYLIKTRGQQVTLSCSPISGHRSVSWYQQTPGQGLQFLFEYFSETQRNKGNFPGRFSGRQFSNSRSEMNVSTLELGDSALYLCASSPRQGNSYEQYFGPGTRLTVT.

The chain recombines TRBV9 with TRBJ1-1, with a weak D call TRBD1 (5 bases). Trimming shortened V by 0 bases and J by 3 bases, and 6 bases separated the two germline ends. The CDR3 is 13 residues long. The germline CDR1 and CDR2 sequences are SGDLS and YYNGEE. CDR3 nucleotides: TGTGCCAGCAGCGTAGGGGGGTACACTGAAGCTTTCTTT. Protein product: CASSVGGYTEAFF. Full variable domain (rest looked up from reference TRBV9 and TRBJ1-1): DSGVTQTPKHLITATGQRVTLRCSPRSGDLSVYWYQQSLDQGLQFLIQYYNGEERAKGNILERFSAQQFPDLHSELNLSSLELGDSALYFCASSVGGYTEAFFGQGTRLTVV.

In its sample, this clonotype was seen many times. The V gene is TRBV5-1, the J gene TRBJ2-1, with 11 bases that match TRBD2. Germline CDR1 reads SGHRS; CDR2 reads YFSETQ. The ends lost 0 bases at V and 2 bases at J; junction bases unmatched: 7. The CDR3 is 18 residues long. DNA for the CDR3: TGCGCCAGCAGCTTGGAGGCTAGCGGGGGGACCACCTACAATGAGCAGTTCTTC. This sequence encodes CASSLEASGGTTYNEQFF. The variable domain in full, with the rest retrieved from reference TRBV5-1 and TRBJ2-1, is KAGVTQTPRYLIKTRGQQVTLSCSPISGHRSVSWYQQTPGQGLQFLFEYFSETQRNKGNFPGRFSGRQFSNSRSEMNVSTLELGDSALYLCASSLEASGGTTYNEQFFGPGTRLTVL.

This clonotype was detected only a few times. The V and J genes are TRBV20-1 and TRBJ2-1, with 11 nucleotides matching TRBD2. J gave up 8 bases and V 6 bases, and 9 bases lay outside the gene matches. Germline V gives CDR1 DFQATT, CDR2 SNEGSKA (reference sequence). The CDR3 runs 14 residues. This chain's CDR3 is CSAIAGGPGHEQFF. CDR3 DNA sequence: TGCAGTGCAATAGCGGGAGGGCCCGGCCATGAGCAGTTCTTC.

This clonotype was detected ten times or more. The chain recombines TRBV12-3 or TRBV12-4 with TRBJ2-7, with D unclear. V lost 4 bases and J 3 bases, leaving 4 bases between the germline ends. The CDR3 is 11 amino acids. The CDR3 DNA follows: TGTGCCAGCAGTTCCGTCTACGAGCAGTACTTC. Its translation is CASSSVYEQYF.

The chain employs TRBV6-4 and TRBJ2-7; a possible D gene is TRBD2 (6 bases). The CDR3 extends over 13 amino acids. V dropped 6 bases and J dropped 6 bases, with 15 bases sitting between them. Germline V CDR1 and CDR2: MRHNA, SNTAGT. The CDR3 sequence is CASSRGLYSEQYF. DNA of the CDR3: TGTGCCAGCAGCCGCGGACTATATTCCGAGCAGTACTTC.

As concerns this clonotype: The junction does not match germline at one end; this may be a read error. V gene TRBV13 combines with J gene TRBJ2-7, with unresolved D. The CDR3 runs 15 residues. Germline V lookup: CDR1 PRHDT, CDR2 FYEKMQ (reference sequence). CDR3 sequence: CASKPSGRRPYKQYF. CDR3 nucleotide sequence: TGTGCCAGCAAACCCTCGGGCAGGCGACCCTACAAGCAGTACTTC. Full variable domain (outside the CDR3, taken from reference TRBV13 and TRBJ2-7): AAGVIQSPRHLIKEKRETATLKCYPIPRHDTVYWYQQGPGQDPQFLISFYEKMQSDKGSIPDRFSAQQFSDYHSELNMSSLELGDSALYFCASKPSGRRPYKQYFGPGTRLTVT.

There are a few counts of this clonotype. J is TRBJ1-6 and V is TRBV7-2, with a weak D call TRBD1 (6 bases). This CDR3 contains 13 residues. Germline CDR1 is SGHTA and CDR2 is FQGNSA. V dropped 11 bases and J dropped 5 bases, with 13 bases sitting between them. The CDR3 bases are TGTGCCGTTACGGACAGAAATAATTCACCCCTCCACTTT. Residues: CAVTDRNNSPLHF.

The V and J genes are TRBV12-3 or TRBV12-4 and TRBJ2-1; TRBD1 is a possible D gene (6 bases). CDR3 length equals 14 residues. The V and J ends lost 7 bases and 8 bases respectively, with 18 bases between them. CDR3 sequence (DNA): TGTGCCAGCATTAACAGGGTGAAGAAGGATGAGCAGTTCTTC. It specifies CASINRVKKDEQFF.

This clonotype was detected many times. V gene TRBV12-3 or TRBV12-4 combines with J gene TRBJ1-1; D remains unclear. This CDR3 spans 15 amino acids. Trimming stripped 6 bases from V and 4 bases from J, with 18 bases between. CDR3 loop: CASSPWTTPGTEAFF. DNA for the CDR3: TGTGCCAGCAGCCCATGGACGACTCCGGGCACTGAAGCTTTCTTT.